The 24 T cell receptor beta chains below come from one sample, sequenced in a study of T-cell memory formation after mild COVID-19 (dated by TCRdb to the early 2020s). The library was built by means of 5' RACE. TCRdb shows the sequencer as Illumina NovaSeq 6000. TCRdb took the public reads, trimmed them with fastp at Q25, ran MiXCR for clone calling and kept in-frame beta chains. Each entry is one CDR3 protein sequence, shown with its most common DNA and genes. Recorded for this sample are hundreds of thousands of distinct CDR3 sequences; roughly 22% of them occurred a single time. Jointly, the top ten make up around 12% of the sample. Sample: PBMCs or a T cell subset sorted from them (not recorded which). The source is an adult woman who had mild COVID-19 (a few samples of this study predate the infection). The sample titles of this study are shuffled in the database, so cell type and time point are left out; the donor was told from shared clones.

Only a few counts were recorded for this clonotype. V gene TRBV12-5 combines with J gene TRBJ2-3; D not certain. This CDR3 region has 16 residues. Trimming cost V 0 bases and J 0 bases, with 10 bases left between them. Germline V gene data show CDR1 as LGHNT and CDR2 as FRNRAP. CDR3 nucleotides: TGTGCTAGTGGTTTGGTACTTACAGCTAGCACAGATACGCAGTATTTT. Its protein is CASGLVLTASTDTQYF.

The chain uses TRBV27 and TRBJ2-7; TRBD1 agrees at 7 bases. CDR3 length: 14 amino acids. Trimming took 5 bases from V and 4 from J; bases not matched to a gene: 8. Germline V gene sequence: CDR1 MNHEY, CDR2 SMNVEV (reference sequence). In DNA, the CDR3 is TGTGCCAGCAGTCTCGGACAGGCGAAGTACGAGCAGTACTTC. It encodes CASSLGQAKYEQYF.

This clonotype was seen a handful of times. The chain carries TRBV7-9 and TRBJ2-7; 15 bases map to TRBD2. V gave up 6 bases and J gave up 6 bases; unmatched junction bases: 6. This CDR3 spans 15 amino acids. CDR1 SEHNR and CDR2 FQNEAQ come from the germline V gene (reference sequence). As DNA, the CDR3 is TGTGCCAGCAGGGGACTAGCGGGAGGATCTCGCGAGCAGTACTTC. Encoded protein: CASRGLAGGSREQYF.

This clonotype was recorded many times. This chain joins TRBV7-9 and TRBJ2-5, with 8 bases aligning to TRBD1. The CDR3 spans 15 residues. Germline V gives CDR1 SEHNR, CDR2 FQNEAQ (reference sequence). The V and J ends lost 4 bases and 5 bases, in that order; junction bases with no gene match: 9. CDR3 sequence reads: CASSSRTGMAETQYF. Here the CDR3 DNA reads TGTGCCAGCAGCTCCCGGACAGGGATGGCGGAGACCCAGTACTTC.

This clonotype was seen a handful of times. The chain links TRBV7-2 to TRBJ2-1; D is undetermined. Germline loops: CDR1 SGHTA, CDR2 FQGNSA. With 4 bases removed from V and 4 bases from J, the gap between germline ends came to 8 bases. The CDR3 contains 13 residues. CDR3 nucleotide sequence: TGTGCCAGCAGCTCAGACTGGTACAATGAGCAGTTCTTC. Its translation is CASSSDWYNEQFF.

J is TRBJ2-1 and V is TRBV11-2; 8 bases are a match to TRBD2. The CDR3 is made up of 16 amino acids. V shed 5 bases and J 0 bases; nucleotides not matched to a gene: 6. The germline gives CDR1 SGHAT, CDR2 FQNNGV. The DNA of the CDR3 is TGTGCCAGCAGCCGGCTAGCGGGTAACTCCTACAATGAGCAGTTCTTC. Its protein product is CASSRLAGNSYNEQFF.

The chain carries TRBV14 and TRBJ1-2; no reliable D call. Looked up from germline, CDR1 is SGHDN and CDR2 is FVKESK. The germline V and J ends were trimmed by 1 base and 5 bases, with 8 bases remaining between them. CDR3 size: 13 residues. The CDR3 loop reads CASSQARLYGYTF. In DNA, the CDR3 is TGTGCCAGCAGCCAAGCACGGCTTTATGGCTACACCTTC.

The chain combines TRBV20-1 with TRBJ2-3, with 9 bases aligning to TRBD1. The CDR3 consists of 14 residues. J lost 6 bases, V lost 1 base, and 5 bases had no gene match. Germline CDR1 is DFQATT and CDR2 is SNEGSKA (reference sequence). The CDR3 sequence: CSARATGGADTQYF. CDR3 sequence (DNA): TGCAGTGCTAGAGCAACAGGGGGCGCGGATACGCAGTATTTT.

The sample holds many counts of this clonotype. This chain's CDR3 is CASSLFRRSYEQYF. The CDR3 bases are TGTGCCAGCAGTTTATTCAGAAGAAGCTACGAGCAGTACTTC. This chain joins TRBV27 and TRBJ2-7, with D uncertain. V was shortened by 1 base and J by 3 bases, with 10 bases between the two germline ends. This CDR3 is 14 amino acids long. The germline gives CDR1 MNHEY, CDR2 SMNVEV (reference sequence).

This clonotype was seen a few times. The chain joins TRBV7-9 to TRBJ2-5; the D call may be TRBD1 or TRBD2 (6 bases each). This CDR3 has 14 residues. The ends were cut back, 3 bases at V and 3 bases at J, with 11 bases in the middle. The V gene's germline CDR1 is SEHNR and CDR2 FQNEAQ (reference sequence). The CDR3: CASSFGGPKETQYF. The CDR3 DNA reads as TGTGCCAGCAGCTTTGGGGGGCCTAAAGAGACCCAGTACTTC. The variable domain in full, completed from reference TRBV7-9 and TRBJ2-5, reads DTGVSQNPRHKITKRGQNVTFRCDPISEHNRLYWYRQTLGQGPEFLTYFQNEAQLEKSRLLSDRFSAERPKGSFSTLEIQRTEQGDSAMYLCASSFGGPKETQYFGPGTRLLVL.

To note about this clonotype: One end of the junction fails to match germline, which may point to a read error. V usage is TRBV7-2 and J usage is TRBJ2-7; 7 bases are a match to TRBD1. CDR3 size: 14 residues. Looked up from germline, CDR1 is SGHTA and CDR2 is FQGNSA. The CDR3 bases are TGTGCCAGCAGCCCCGGACAGGTACCCTACGAGAAGTACTTC. Its translation is CASSPGQVPYEKYF.

In this sample, this clonotype turned up a few times. The chain combines TRBV29-1 with TRBJ2-3, with TRBD1 matching 10 bases. V trimming: 5 bases; J trimming: 1 base; junction bases outside the gene matches: 6. Germline V gives CDR1 SQVTM, CDR2 ANQGSEA. This CDR3 comprises 15 residues. CDR3 in DNA: TGCAGCGTTTTATGGACAGGGGGACGCACAGATACGCAGTATTTT. Translated: CSVLWTGGRTDTQYF.

The sample holds a few counts of this clonotype. The V call is TRBV4-2, the J call TRBJ2-3, with 12 bases aligning to TRBD2. From germline, CDR1 is LGHNA and CDR2 YNFKEQ. The CDR3 has 15 amino acids. The J segment lost 8 bases and the V segment lost 3 bases, leaving 6 bases of the junction unmatched. The CDR3 loop reads CASSQVLAGGVTQYF. In nucleotides, the CDR3 is TGTGCCAGCAGCCAGGTACTAGCGGGAGGCGTTACGCAGTATTTT.

Here the CDR3 reads CASSAQVEGAGEQYF. As DNA, the CDR3 is TGTGCCAGCAGTGCACAAGTCGAGGGTGCGGGGGAGCAGTACTTC. This rearrangement joins TRBV2 to TRBJ2-7, with a tentative D call TRBD2 (6 bases). The V gene's germline CDR1 is SNHLY and CDR2 FYNNEI. V lost 4 bases and J lost 7, with 20 bases in between. This CDR3 comprises 15 residues.

This clonotype was seen more than once but under ten times. The genes are TRBV7-2 and TRBJ1-2; perhaps TRBD1 as D (6 bases). The CDR3 is made up of 14 amino acids. Germline CDR1 is SGHTA and CDR2 is FQGNSA. The germline V and J ends were trimmed by 4 bases and 2 bases, with 11 bases remaining between them. This CDR3 is CASSSTGLNYGYTF. Written as DNA, the CDR3 is TGTGCCAGCAGCTCGACAGGCCTGAACTATGGCTACACCTTC.

In its sample, this clonotype was seen a few times. The V gene is TRBV7-2, the J gene TRBJ2-1; D ambiguous. V lost 5 bases, J lost 0 bases, and 8 bases lay in between. The length of the CDR3 is 14 residues. Germline CDR1 SGHTA, CDR2 FQGNSA. The CDR3 sequence is CASSELSSYNEQFF. The CDR3 DNA reads TGTGCCAGCAGCGAACTCTCCTCCTACAATGAGCAGTTCTTC.

This clonotype was observed a few times. This chain uses TRBV10-2 with TRBJ2-7; 7 nucleotides match TRBD2. This CDR3 contains 14 residues. Germline CDR1 reads WSHSY; CDR2 reads SAAADI. J was trimmed by 6 bases and V by 3 bases; bases with no gene match: 8. The CDR3 region has the DNA TGCGCCAGCAGTGATTCTCTAGCGGCGGGCGAGCAGTACTTC. Translated: CASSDSLAAGEQYF.

This clonotype appeared a few times. The chain couples TRBV29-1 to TRBJ2-3; 14 bases fit TRBD2. This CDR3 contains 15 residues. V gave up 4 bases and J gave up 3 bases; unmatched junction bases: 3. The germline gives CDR1 SQVTM, CDR2 ANQGSEA. For the CDR3, the DNA is TGCAGCGTTGCCGGGACTAGCGGGAGAACAGATACGCAGTATTTT. It specifies CSVAGTSGRTDTQYF.

The chain couples TRBV5-1 to TRBJ1-2, with 7 positions matching TRBD1. Trimming took 4 bases from V and 6 from J; bases not matched to a gene: 6. This CDR3 is 13 amino acids long. CDR1 is SGHRS and CDR2 is YFSETQ in the germline V gene. The CDR3 here is CASSVTGADGYTF. In nucleotides, the CDR3 is TGCGCCAGCAGCGTTACAGGGGCGGATGGCTACACCTTC.

This chain links TRBV9 with TRBJ2-3; a possible D gene is TRBD1 (5 bases). V lost 4 bases and J 0 bases, leaving 12 bases between the germline ends. The germline V gene encodes CDR1 SGDLS and CDR2 YYNGEE. This CDR3 spans 15 amino acids. This CDR3 reads CASSTRQTSTDTQYF. The CDR3 DNA reads TGTGCCAGCAGCACCCGACAGACTAGCACAGATACGCAGTATTTT.

The rearrangement links TRBV5-1 to TRBJ2-1; TRBD2 agrees at 9 bases. The germline V gene encodes CDR1 SGHRS and CDR2 YFSETQ. The V segment lost 0 bases and the J segment 0 bases; nucleotides outside the gene matches: 4. The CDR3 covers 17 residues. Here the CDR3 reads CASSLAPSGVSYNEQFF. The CDR3 nucleotides are TGCGCCAGCAGCTTGGCCCCTAGCGGGGTCTCCTACAATGAGCAGTTCTTC.

V usage is TRBV12-3 or TRBV12-4 and J usage is TRBJ2-6; D gene uncertain. V gave up 6 bases and J gave up 4 bases, with 7 bases separating them. CDR3 length equals 13 residues. CDR3 sequence: CASRLRGANVLTF. The CDR3 nucleotides are TGTGCCAGCAGACTCAGGGGGGCCAACGTCCTGACTTTC.

The chain links TRBV5-1 to TRBJ2-3; no firm D call. The CDR3 is made up of 13 amino acids. V lost 0 bases, J lost 5 bases, and 7 bases lay in between. Germline CDR1 is SGHRS and CDR2 is YFSETQ. The DNA of the CDR3 is TGCGCCAGCAGCTTGGCCACAGAAGATACGCAGTATTTT. Protein: CASSLATEDTQYF.

This chain links TRBV28 with TRBJ2-3; 11 bases are a match to TRBD2. Trimming cost V 10 bases and J 1 base; bases outside gene matches: 4. This CDR3 spans 14 amino acids. Germline lookup yields CDR1 MDHEN and CDR2 SYDVKM. In DNA form, the CDR3 reads TGTGCCACCACACTAGCGGGAGGCACAGATACGCAGTATTTT. Translation: CATTLAGGTDTQYF.